This TCR beta chain was found in a study of T-cell reconstitution after alpha-beta-depleted transplantation in children (TCRdb year 2016). Background for the entire study: The study quantitatively tracked T-cell immune reconstitution after TCRalphabeta/CD19-depleted allogeneic hematopoietic cell transplantation in children using TCR repertoire profiling.

Sample treatment or condition, as interpreted from the label and publication: allogeneic hematopoietic cell transplantation with graft depleted of TCRalphabeta T cells and CD19 B cells. The transplant recipients were children given TCRalphabeta/CD19-depleted allogeneic hematopoietic cell grafts. Results the study describes overall, beyond this receptor: The high TCRbeta diversity at day 60 in some patients was ascribed to recipient T cells and intrathymic progenitors that had survived conditioning. The apparently early alphabetaT-cell count recovery about two months after transplant was reportedly dependent on only several hundred rapidly expanded clones derived from non-depleted graft cells. Hyperexpanded clone frequencies declined over subsequent months; after one year, T-cell counts and TCRbeta diversity were mostly attributed to newly produced T cells.

Counted from cysteine to phenylalanine, this CDR3 has 16 amino acids. CDR3 DNA only is kept here, 48 bases in frame from base 1. For CDR1 and CDR2, the germline V gene lists SGHRS and YFSETQ. V is clipped by 4 bases and J by 3 bases, and the sequence between their germline boundaries is 17 bases long. This clonotype was picked up many times. Its cognate antigen has yet to be identified. No base-level quality is on record; no much larger clone is a single base apart. The library was made by PCR. Sequencing relied on an Illumina HiSeq 2500. TCR library preparation used molecular barcoding, with unique molecular identifiers applied to normalize quantification of the TCRbeta repertoire. The public reads were reanalyzed by TCRdb: fastp trimming at Q25, MiXCR alignment, in-frame beta chains only. Each entry merges the rows of one CDR3 protein and shows their most common DNA and genes. The sample yields about 980,000 distinct CDR3 sequences; about 31% were counted once. The top ten constitute about 28% of the sample.

The sequence was obtained from a boy younger than two who had a stem cell transplant for SCID, so the T cells may come from the graft donor. The sequences come from PBMCs, mostly from graft donor cells, collected 360 days after TCRalphabeta/CD19-depleted stem cell transplant. The rearrangement joined TRBV5-1 to TRBJ2-1; a tentative D call is TRBD2 (6 bases match). The DNA is TGCGCCAGCAGCGTGGGACTCCCTTCCTTCTACAATGAGCAGTTCTTC. Its translation is CASSVGLPSFYNEQFF.